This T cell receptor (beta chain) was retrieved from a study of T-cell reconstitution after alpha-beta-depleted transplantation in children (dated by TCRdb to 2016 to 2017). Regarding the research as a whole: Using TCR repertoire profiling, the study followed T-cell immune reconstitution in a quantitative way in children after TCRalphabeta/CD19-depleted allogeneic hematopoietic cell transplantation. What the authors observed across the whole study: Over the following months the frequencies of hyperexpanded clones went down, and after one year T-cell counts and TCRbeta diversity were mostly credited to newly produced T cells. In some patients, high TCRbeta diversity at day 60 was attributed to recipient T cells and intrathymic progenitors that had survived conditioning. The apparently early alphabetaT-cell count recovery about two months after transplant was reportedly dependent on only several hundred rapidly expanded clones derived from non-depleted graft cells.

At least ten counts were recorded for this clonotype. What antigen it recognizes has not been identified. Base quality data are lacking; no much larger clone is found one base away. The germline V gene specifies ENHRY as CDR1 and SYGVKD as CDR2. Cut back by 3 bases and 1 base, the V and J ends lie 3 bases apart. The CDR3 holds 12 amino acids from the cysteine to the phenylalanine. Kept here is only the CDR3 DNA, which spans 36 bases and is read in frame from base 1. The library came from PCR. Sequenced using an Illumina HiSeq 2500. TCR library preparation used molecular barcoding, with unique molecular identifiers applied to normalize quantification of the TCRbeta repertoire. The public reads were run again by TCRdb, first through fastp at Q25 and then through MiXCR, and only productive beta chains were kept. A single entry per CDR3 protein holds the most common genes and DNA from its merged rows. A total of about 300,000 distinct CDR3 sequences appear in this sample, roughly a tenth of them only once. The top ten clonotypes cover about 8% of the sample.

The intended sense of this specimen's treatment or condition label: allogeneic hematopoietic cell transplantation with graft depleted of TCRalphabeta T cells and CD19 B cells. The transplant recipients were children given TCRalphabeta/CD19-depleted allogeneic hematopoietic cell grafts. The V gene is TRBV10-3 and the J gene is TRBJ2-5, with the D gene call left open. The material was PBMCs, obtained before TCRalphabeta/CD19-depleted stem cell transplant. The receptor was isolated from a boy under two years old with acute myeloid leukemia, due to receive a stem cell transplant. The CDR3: CAISDTQETQYF. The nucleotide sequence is TGTGCCATCAGTGACACCCAAGAGACCCAGTACTTC.